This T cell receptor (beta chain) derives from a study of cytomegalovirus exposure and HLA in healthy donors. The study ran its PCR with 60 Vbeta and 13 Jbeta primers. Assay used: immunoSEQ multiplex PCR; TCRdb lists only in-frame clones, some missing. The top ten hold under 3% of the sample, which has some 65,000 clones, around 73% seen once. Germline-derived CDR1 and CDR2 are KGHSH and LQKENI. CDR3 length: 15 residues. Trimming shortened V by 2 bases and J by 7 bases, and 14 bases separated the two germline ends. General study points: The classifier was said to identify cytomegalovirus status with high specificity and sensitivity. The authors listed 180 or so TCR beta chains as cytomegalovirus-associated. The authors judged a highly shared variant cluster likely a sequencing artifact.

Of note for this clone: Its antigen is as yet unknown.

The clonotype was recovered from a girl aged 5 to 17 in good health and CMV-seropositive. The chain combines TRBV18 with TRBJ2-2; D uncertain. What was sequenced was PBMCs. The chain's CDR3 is CASSPVPTLSGELFF. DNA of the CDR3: TGTGCCAGCTCACCAGTCCCCACCCTGAGCGGGGAGCTGTTTTTT.